What follows describes a single T cell receptor beta chain. What it binds is not known. The CDR3 totals 14 residues. The germline gives CDR1 SQVTM, CDR2 ANQGSEA. V lost 5 bases and J lost 2; bases outside the gene matches: 9. The data originate from a study of T cells after yellow fever vaccination. General observations from the study: Boosting was followed by the reappearance of most primary-vaccination clones (roughly 96% CD4, around 86% CD8). Clonotypes shared by both compartments, CD4 and CD8, made up a small share.

Each CDR3 protein is one row after TCRdb ran MiXCR on the 5' RACE reads. The table lists under 600,000 distinct CDR3 sequences, roughly 12% of them singletons, with over 13% in the top ten. The receptor was derived from a man between 25 and 39 years old who received the YFV17D yellow fever vaccine. This specimen was PBMCs, taken on the day of the yellow fever booster vaccination. The chain links TRBV29-1 to TRBJ2-7; 7 bases map to TRBD1. CDR3 nucleotides: TGCAGCGTTCTAGTCGGGCAGGGGGCCTACGAGCAGTACTTC. Translation: CSVLVGQGAYEQYF.